These T cell receptor beta chains were read from a single sample in a study of shared clonotypes between healthy human individuals. Using immunoSEQ multiplex PCR, the repertoire was profiled, and TCRdb retains in-frame clones only, with some absent. This table has roughly 2 million clones, approximately 94% appearing once. Sequences were obtained from naive CD4+ T cells sorted from blood. The receptor set was obtained from a man younger than 30 in good health. Each CDR3 is given with its conserved first and last residue. A D gene is named only where the DNA matches it firmly. Rows give clone size only sometimes, using once, few, many, or a class for an expanded clone.

v_call,j_call,clone_size,d_call,cdr3_aa,cdr3_nt
TRBV7-9,TRBJ2-7,NA,TRBD2,CASSYTQYINAGGTYEQYF,TGTGCCAGCAGTTATACCCAGTACATTAACGCGGGAGGTACCTACGAGCAGTACTTC
TRBV7-2,TRBJ1-1,NA,NA,CASSLGPLNTEAFF,TGTGCCAGCAGCTTAGGTCCCTTGAACACTGAAGCTTTCTTT
TRBV27,TRBJ1-6,NA,NA,CASSSVRAPNSYNSPLHF,TGTGCCAGCAGTTCGGTCAGGGCCCCAAACTCCTATAATTCACCCCTCCACTTT
TRBV10-3,TRBJ1-5,NA,TRBD1,CAISVGDRADQPQHF,TGTGCCATCAGTGTAGGGGACAGGGCGGATCAGCCCCAGCATTTT
TRBV28,TRBJ2-5,NA,TRBD1,CASSFWTGKETQYF,TGTGCCAGCAGTTTTTGGACAGGGAAAGAGACCCAGTACTTC
TRBV4-3,TRBJ2-3,NA,NA,CASSQVRVRAGTDTQYF,TGCGCCAGCAGCCAAGTGAGGGTACGAGCCGGCACAGATACGCAGTATTTT
TRBV29-1,TRBJ2-5,NA,NA,CSVGKSATGGRAQYF,TGCAGCGTTGGGAAGTCGGCGACAGGAGGAAGGGCCCAGTACTTC
TRBV7-2,TRBJ2-5,NA,TRBD1,CASSARQGHQETQYF,TGTGCCAGCAGCGCAAGACAGGGGCATCAAGAGACCCAGTACTTC
TRBV19,TRBJ2-7,NA,TRBD1,CASSIPGQGAYEQYF,TGTGCCAGTAGTATACCGGGACAGGGGGCCTACGAGCAGTACTTC
TRBV7-8,TRBJ1-4,NA,NA,CASSLGLVTTNEKLFF,TGTGCCAGCAGCTTAGGTCTTGTGACAACTAATGAAAAACTGTTTTTT
TRBV29-1,TRBJ2-7,once,NA,CRYLSYEQYF,TGCAGGTATCTCTCCTACGAGCAGTACTTC
TRBV6-6,TRBJ1-3,NA,NA,CASSYRGNTIYF,TGTGCCAGCAGTTACAGGGGCAACACCATATATTTT
TRBV7-2,TRBJ1-5,NA,NA,CASSLFAASNQPQHF,TGTGCCAGCAGCTTGTTTGCAGCTAGCAATCAGCCCCAGCATTTT
TRBV7-8,TRBJ1-5,NA,TRBD1,CASSNRGPQHF,TGTGCCAGCAGTAACAGGGGCCCACAGCATTTT
TRBV28,TRBJ2-7,NA,TRBD1,CASGQVNSYEQYF,TGTGCCAGCGGACAGGTAAACTCCTACGAGCAGTACTTC
TRBV10-1,TRBJ2-1,NA,NA,CASSESGSYNEQFF,TGCGCCAGCAGTGAGAGCGGTTCCTACAATGAGCAGTTCTTC
TRBV5-6,TRBJ2-2,NA,NA,CASSLDPREIPIRTGELFF,TGTGCCAGCAGCTTGGATCCCAGGGAAATCCCAATCCGCACCGGGGAGCTGTTTTTT
TRBV30,TRBJ1-3,NA,NA,CAWSVLTRSGNTIYF,TGTGCCTGGAGTGTACTAACCCGCTCTGGAAACACCATATATTTT
TRBV19,TRBJ1-1,NA,TRBD1,CASTTRGANTEAFF,TGTGCCAGTACCACCAGGGGGGCGAACACTGAAGCTTTCTTT
TRBV5-1,TRBJ2-7,once,TRBD1,CASSLISGTGTSYEQYF,TGCGCCAGCAGCTTGATCTCCGGGACAGGGACTTCCTACGAGCAGTACTTC
TRBV6-5,TRBJ1-1,once,NA,CASSELGAAFF,TGTGCCAGCAGTGAACTCGGGGCCGCTTTCTTT
TRBV10-2,TRBJ1-1,NA,NA,CASRVTANTEAFF,TGCGCCAGCAGAGTGACAGCGAACACTGAAGCTTTCTTT
TRBV2,TRBJ2-2,NA,NA,CASSLGVGEHTGELFF,TGTGCCAGCAGCCTAGGTGTGGGAGAACACACCGGGGAGCTGTTTTTT
TRBV10-3,TRBJ1-4,NA,NA,CAISDIGEKLFF,TGTGCCATCAGTGATATTGGGGAAAAACTGTTTTTT
TRBV7-2,TRBJ2-3,once,NA,CASSAPGLPTDTQYF,TGTGCCAGCAGCGCGCCGGGACTCCCCACAGATACGCAGTATTTT
TRBV30,TRBJ1-1,NA,NA,CACAMNTEAFF,TGTGCCTGTGCGATGAACACTGAAGCTTTCTTT
TRBV2,TRBJ2-1,NA,TRBD2,CASSEPPSGGPWYNEQFF,TGTGCCAGCAGTGAACCCCCTAGCGGGGGGCCCTGGTACAATGAGCAGTTCTTC
TRBV5-8,TRBJ1-1,NA,NA,CASSLFTEAFF,TGTGCCAGCAGCTTGTTTACTGAAGCTTTCTTT
TRBV30,TRBJ2-1,NA,TRBD1,CAWSVPGQGNEQFF,TGTGCCTGGAGTGTACCCGGACAGGGCAATGAGCAGTTCTTC
TRBV27,TRBJ2-5,NA,NA,CASSPGSRKETQYF,TGTGCCAGCAGCCCCGGGTCCAGGAAAGAGACCCAGTACTTC
TRBV9,TRBJ2-5,NA,TRBD1,CASSPQTGGYQETQYF,TGTGCCAGCAGCCCACAGACAGGGGGATACCAAGAGACCCAGTACTTC
TRBV2,TRBJ2-3,NA,TRBD2,CADRAGLGTDTQYF,TGTGCCGACCGAGCGGGACTAGGAACAGATACGCAGTATTTT
TRBV7-9,TRBJ2-3,NA,NA,CASSFGSTDTQYF,TGTGCCAGCAGCTTCGGTAGCACAGATACGCAGTATTTT
TRBV4-1,TRBJ2-7,NA,NA,CASSHPGTPYEQYF,TGCGCCAGCAGCCATCCCGGGACTCCCTACGAGCAGTACTTC
TRBV30,TRBJ2-1,NA,TRBD2,CAWSVRRGGREQFF,TGTGCCTGGAGTGTTAGACGGGGGGGCCGTGAGCAGTTCTTC
TRBV4-3,TRBJ2-5,NA,TRBD2,CASSQDLLMAGEETQYF,TGCGCCAGCAGCCAAGATCTCCTCATGGCGGGGGAAGAGACCCAGTACTTC
TRBV29-1,TRBJ2-3,NA,NA,CSGTATDTQYF,TGCAGTGGGACTGCCACAGATACGCAGTATTTT
TRBV30,TRBJ2-7,NA,NA,CAWSVQGGFYEQYF,TGTGCCTGGAGTGTACAGGGAGGATTCTACGAGCAGTACTTC
TRBV30,TRBJ1-1,NA,TRBD1,CAWSAAGTVNTEAFF,TGTGCCTGGAGTGCGGCCGGGACAGTGAACACTGAAGCTTTCTTT
TRBV11-2,TRBJ2-1,NA,TRBD2,CASSLRLLAGGQYNEQFF,TGTGCCAGCAGCTTGCGGCTACTAGCGGGGGGGCAGTACAATGAGCAGTTCTTC
TRBV4-1,TRBJ2-7,NA,TRBD1,CASSLTGQGKNEQYF,TGCGCCAGCAGCTTAACAGGACAGGGGAAGAACGAGCAGTACTTC
TRBV7-9,TRBJ2-2,NA,TRBD1,CASSPPGQLNTGELFF,TGTGCCAGCAGCCCGCCGGGACAGCTGAACACCGGGGAGCTGTTTTTT
TRBV28,TRBJ2-3,NA,NA,CASSIVVLGGVTDTQYF,TGTGCCAGCAGTATAGTGGTCCTCGGGGGTGTGACTGATACGCAGTATTTT
TRBV5-1,TRBJ2-6,NA,NA,CASSSGLSGPNVLTF,TGCGCCAGCAGCTCGGGGTTATCGGGACCCAACGTCCTGACTTTC
TRBV30,TRBJ2-3,NA,NA,CAWSGGQSTDTQYF,TGTGCCTGGAGTGGAGGGCAGAGCACAGATACGCAGTATTTT
TRBV27,TRBJ1-5,NA,TRBD1,CASSSLRGQPQHF,TGTGCCAGCAGTTCCCTCAGGGGGCAGCCCCAGCATTTT
TRBV6-1,TRBJ1-2,NA,NA,CASSTVLGYGYTF,TGTGCCAGCAGCACAGTCTTGGGCTATGGCTACACCTTC
TRBV6-5,TRBJ2-5,NA,NA,CASSYSASQETQYF,TGTGCCAGCAGTTACTCGGCCAGCCAAGAGACCCAGTACTTC
TRBV11-2,TRBJ1-6,NA,NA,CASSLDGTMNSPLHF,TGTGCCAGCAGCTTAGATGGGACAATGAATTCACCCCTCCACTTT
TRBV30,TRBJ2-7,NA,NA,CAWSHMGDEQYF,TGTGCCTGGAGTCACATGGGGGACGAGCAGTACTTC